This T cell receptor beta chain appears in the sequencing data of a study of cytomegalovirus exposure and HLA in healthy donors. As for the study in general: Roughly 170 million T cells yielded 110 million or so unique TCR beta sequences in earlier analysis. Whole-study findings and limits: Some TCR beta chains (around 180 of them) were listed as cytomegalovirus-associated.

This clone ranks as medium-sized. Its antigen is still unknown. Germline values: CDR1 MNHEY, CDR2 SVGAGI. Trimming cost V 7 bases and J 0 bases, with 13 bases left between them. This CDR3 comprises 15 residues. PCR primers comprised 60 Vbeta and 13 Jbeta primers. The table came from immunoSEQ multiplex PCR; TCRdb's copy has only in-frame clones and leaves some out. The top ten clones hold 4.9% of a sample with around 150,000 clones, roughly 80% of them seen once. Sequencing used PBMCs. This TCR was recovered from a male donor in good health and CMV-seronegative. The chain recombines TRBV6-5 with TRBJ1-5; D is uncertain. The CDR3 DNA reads TGTGCCAGCACCCCGGGGTGGGGTAGCAATCAGCCCCAGCATTTT. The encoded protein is CASTPGWGSNQPQHF.